These 15 T cell receptor beta chains originate from one sample sequenced in a study of blood T cell repertoires in COVID-19. Assay used: immunoSEQ multiplex PCR; TCRdb lists only in-frame clones, some missing. The table records 350,000 to 550,000 clones, more than 80% of them present only once. Input material: PBMCs or T cells enriched from blood (not recorded which). The receptor source for this set is a man younger than 45 who had recovered from COVID-19.

This clone was recorded once. This chain's CDR3 is CASSLEGREETQYF. Written as DNA, the CDR3 is TGCGCCAGCAGCTTGGAGGGCAGGGAAGAGACCCAGTACTTC. The chain joins TRBV5-1 to TRBJ2-5, with D perhaps matching TRBD1 (5 bases). V lost 0 bases and J lost 3, with 9 bases in between. This CDR3 contains 14 residues. Germline lookup yields CDR1 SGHRS and CDR2 YFSETQ.

The DNA for the CDR3 is TGTGCCAGTAGTATAGACCGGGACAGAAACTCCTACGAGCAGTACTTC. Translation gives CASSIDRDRNSYEQYF. The chain combines TRBV19 with TRBJ2-7; TRBD1 matches at 7 bases. V trimming: 0 bases; J trimming: 0 bases; junction bases outside the gene matches: 5. This CDR3 region has 16 residues. Germline lookup yields CDR1 LNHDA and CDR2 SQIVND (reference sequence). The whole variable domain, remainder taken from reference TRBV19 and TRBJ2-7, is DGGITQSPKYLFRKEGQNVTLSCEQNLNHDAMYWYRQDPGQGLRLIYYSQIVNDFQKGDIAEGYSVSREKKESFPLTVTSAQKNPTAFYLCASSIDRDRNSYEQYFGPGTRLTVT.

The chain carries TRBV18 and TRBJ1-4; D not certain. Per the germline V gene, CDR1 is KGHSH and CDR2 is LQKENI. V was shortened by 6 bases and J by 3 bases, with 8 bases between the two germline ends. The CDR3 runs to 13 residues. The CDR3 region is CASSRSPNEKLFF. DNA of the CDR3: TGTGCCAGCTCTCGGTCCCCTAATGAAAAACTGTTTTTT.

The chain recombines TRBV23-1 with TRBJ1-1; TRBD1 might be the D (5 bases). TRBV23-1 is known as an ORF, though its function is uncertain. The CDR3 extends over 16 amino acids. The V and J ends lost 7 bases and 4 bases respectively, with 22 bases between them. CDR3 residues: CASTLDSVGLCTEAFF. The CDR3 DNA follows: TGCGCCAGCACCCTCGACAGTGTGGGGTTATGCACTGAAGCTTTCTTT.

The chain is built from TRBV3-1 (or the pseudogene TRBV3-2) and TRBJ2-3, with 10 bases identical to TRBD2. CDR1 is LGHDT and CDR2 is YNNKEL in the germline V gene (reference sequence). CDR3 length equals 18 residues. The V segment lost 0 bases and the J segment 0 bases; nucleotides outside the gene matches: 6. The CDR3 reads CASSQDGLAGVSTDTQYF. The CDR3 DNA is TGTGCCAGCAGCCAAGATGGGCTAGCGGGAGTTAGCACAGATACGCAGTATTTT.

The chain recombines TRBV5-1 with TRBJ2-3; D unclear. There are 13 residues in the CDR3. Germline-derived CDR1 and CDR2 are SGHRS and YFSETQ. With 5 bases removed from V and 2 bases from J, the gap between germline ends came to 9 bases. Written as DNA, the CDR3 is TGCGCCAGCAGTAATGGAGCCACAGATACGCAGTATTTT. It yields the protein CASSNGATDTQYF.

This clone was found once. The CDR3 sequence: CASSSTGANYGYTF. The CDR3 DNA reads TGCGCCAGCAGCTCGACAGGAGCTAACTATGGCTACACCTTC. J is TRBJ1-2 and V is TRBV5-1, with D possibly being TRBD1 (6 bases). Deletions cut 3 bases from V and 0 bases from J, with 9 bases between. CDR1 is SGHRS and CDR2 is YFSETQ in the germline V gene. The CDR3 has 14 amino acids.

The chain joins TRBV29-1 to TRBJ2-3; D may be TRBD2 (5 bases). V shed 7 bases and J shed 0 bases, with 17 bases lying between them. Germline CDR1 reads SQVTM; CDR2 reads ANQGSEA. The CDR3 length is 15 residues. The CDR3 loop is CSASGGHPSTDTQYF. For the CDR3, the DNA is TGCAGCGCCTCAGGCGGGCACCCCAGCACAGATACGCAGTATTTT.

This chain joins TRBV28 and TRBJ2-1; D unclear. Germline V lookup: CDR1 MDHEN, CDR2 SYDVKM. V gave up 3 bases and J gave up 8 bases, with 5 bases separating them. The CDR3 contains 11 residues. The CDR3 is CASSLGDEQFF. The CDR3 DNA reads as TGTGCCAGCAGTTTGGGCGATGAGCAGTTCTTC.

The chain employs TRBV5-1 and TRBJ2-2; 8 bases agree with TRBD1. CDR1 SGHRS and CDR2 YFSETQ come from the germline V gene. Losses at the gene ends were 7 bases for V and 0 bases for J; bases not matched to a gene: 2. The CDR3 is 14 amino acids. CDR3 residues: CASEGQANTGELFF. In nucleotides, the CDR3 is TGCGCCAGCGAGGGACAGGCGAACACCGGGGAGCTGTTTTTT.

This clone is a singleton in its sample. The gene calls are TRBV28 and TRBJ2-5; D not certain. Trimming took 5 bases from V and 1 from J, leaving 11 bases between them. The CDR3 is 14 amino acids. Germline V lookup: CDR1 MDHEN, CDR2 SYDVKM. CDR3 DNA: TGTGCCAGCAGTACCCCAGGAATCCAAGAGACCCAGTACTTC. Protein: CASSTPGIQETQYF.

This clone occurred once. The chain uses TRBV30 and TRBJ2-3, with 7 bases fitting TRBD1. The CDR3 runs to 14 residues. CDR1 GTSNPN and CDR2 SVGIG come from the germline V gene (reference sequence). V lost 2 bases, J lost 5 bases, and 7 bases stayed unmatched. CDR3 sequence (DNA): TGTGCCTGGAGTCCGACAGGGAACGAAGATACGCAGTATTTT. Translating gives CAWSPTGNEDTQYF. The whole variable domain, filled in from reference TRBV30 and TRBJ2-3, reads SQTIHQWPATLVQPVGSPLSLECTVEGTSNPNLYWYRQAAGRGLQLLFYSVGIGQISSEVPQNLSASRPQDRQFILSSKKLLLSDSGFYLCAWSPTGNEDTQYFGPGTRLTVL.

The CDR3 DNA reads TGTGCCAGCAGTTACGACAGGATCATGAACACTGAAGCTTTCTTT. This sequence encodes CASSYDRIMNTEAFF. The rearrangement joins TRBV6-5 to TRBJ1-1; D might be TRBD1 (6 bases). CDR1 and CDR2 (germline): MNHEY, SVGAGI. The CDR3 extends over 15 amino acids. V lost 2 bases and J 0 bases, leaving 10 bases between the germline ends.

The chain carries TRBV20-1 and TRBJ1-4; possible D gene TRBD1, 6 bases. From germline, CDR1 is DFQATT and CDR2 SNEGSKA (reference sequence). V was pared by 6 bases and J by 8 bases, with 10 bases between. This CDR3 has 11 residues. CDR3 DNA: TGCAGTGCCGAACAGGGAGAAAAACTGTTTTTT. Encoded protein: CSAEQGEKLFF.

With regard to this clone: Relative to the germline gene, one junction end is altered; a read error may explain this. The chain couples TRBV4-1 to TRBJ1-5; no clear D. Germline CDR1 reads MGHRA; CDR2 reads YSYEKL. This CDR3 has 14 amino acids. The DNA for the CDR3 is TGCGCCAGCAGCAAAGAGGCGGTCAATCAGCCCCAGCATTTT. It is translated as CASSKEAVNQPQHF.